A selection of T cell receptor beta chains follows, all from one sample in a study of T cell clones after liver transplantation. Clones were sequenced by immunoSEQ multiplex PCR, and TCRdb holds only the in-frame ones, with some missing. Counted here are about 68,000 clones, about 92% occurring once; the ten biggest clones make up roughly 0.9%. The sample in question was CD4+ T cells from blood, obtained approximately 25 months after liver transplant. The receptors stem from a human patient who received a liver transplant. Some T cells may be supplied by the graft donor. Both conserved end residues are part of each CDR3. A D gene is named only where the DNA matches it firmly. Only some rows state a clone size, as once, few, many or a class for expanded clones.

j_call | v_call | d_call | clone_size | cdr3_nt | cdr3_aa
TRBJ2-4 | TRBV19 | . | . | TGTGCCAGTAGTATAGGTGGGCGCAATCAAGCCAAAAACATTCAGTACTTC | CASSIGGRNQAKNIQYF
TRBJ2-7 | TRBV5-1 | TRBD1 | . | TGCGCCAGCAGCTTGGGTGTGGGGACAGGGGCTTTGTACGAGCAGTACTTC | CASSLGVGTGALYEQYF
TRBJ1-4 | TRBV5-1 | . | . | TGCGCCAGCGCCCAAGATCGGGATGAAAAACTGTTTTTT | CASAQDRDEKLFF
TRBJ2-5 | TRBV5-1 | . | . | TGCGCCAGCAGCCTAGATAACCAAGAGACCCAGTACTTC | CASSLDNQETQYF
TRBJ1-1 | TRBV25-1 | TRBD1 | . | TGTGCCAGCAGCCGGGGGCCAGGGGGAGCTTTCTTT | CASSRGPGGAFF
TRBJ2-1 | TRBV28 | TRBD1 | once | TGTGCCAGCAGTCAGGACAGGGGAGGCTACAATGAGCAGTTCTTC | CASSQDRGGYNEQFF
TRBJ2-7 | TRBV6-5 | . | . | TGTGCCAGCAGTTACAGCCCGGCAAGCTCCTACGAGCAGTACTTC | CASSYSPASSYEQYF
TRBJ1-1 | TRBV9 | . | once | TGTGCCAGCAGCATTTCACAGAACACTGAAGCTTTCTTT | CASSISQNTEAFF
TRBJ2-7 | TRBV18 | . | . | TGTGCCAGCTCACCTCAGGGGCGAGGGGGAGAGCAGTACTTC | CASSPQGRGGEQYF
TRBJ2-7 | TRBV28 | TRBD2 | once | TGTGCCAGCACGCCTAGCGGGAACAACGAGCAGTACTTC | CASTPSGNNEQYF
TRBJ2-7 | TRBV7-9 | . | once | TGTGCCAGCAGCGCGTTGGGCTCCTACGAGCAGTACTTC | CASSALGSYEQYF
TRBJ1-3 | TRBV20-1 | . | . | TGCAGTGCTAGAGGTGGAAACACCATATATTTT | CSARGGNTIYF
TRBJ2-1 | TRBV11-2 | TRBD2 | . | TGTGCCAGCAGCTTAGGAAGGGGCGGGAGGGTGCCTGAGCAGTTCTTC | CASSLGRGGRVPEQFF
TRBJ2-6 | TRBV5-1 | . | . | TGCGCCAGCAGCTTGGGGGGAATCTCTGGGGCCAACGTCCTGACTTTC | CASSLGGISGANVLTF
TRBJ2-7 | TRBV5-5 | . | . | TGTGCCAGCAGCTCACGTATACCCTCATGGGAGCAGTACTTC | CASSSRIPSWEQYF
TRBJ2-7 | TRBV21-1 | . | . | TGTGCCAGCAGCAGGCGAGGCAGAACCTACGAGCAGTACTTC | CASSRRGRTYEQYF
TRBJ2-3 | TRBV14 | . | . | TGTGCCAGCAGCCAGGGACCAGATACGCAGTATTTT | CASSQGPDTQYF
TRBJ2-7 | TRBV19 | TRBD2 | . | TGTGCCAGTAGTAGGCTAGCGGGGAACTACGAGCAGTACTTC | CASSRLAGNYEQYF
TRBJ1-5 | TRBV7-9 | TRBD1 | . | TGTGCCAGCAGCTCCAGGGGGGATCAGCCCCAGCATTTT | CASSSRGDQPQHF
TRBJ2-3 | TRBV5-1 | . | . | TGCGCCAGCAGCTTGGCACCTTGGACTACTCCTAACACAGATACGCAGTATTTT | CASSLAPWTTPNTDTQYF
TRBJ1-1 | TRBV4-2 | . | . | TGTGCCAGCACACCCACACCGATACAGGGGAACACTGAAGCTTTCTTT | CASTPTPIQGNTEAFF
TRBJ2-5 | TRBV14 | . | . | TGTGCCAGCAGCCTAATAGCGGTGGAGACCCAGTACTTC | CASSLIAVETQYF
TRBJ1-5 | TRBV6-1 | TRBD1 | once | TGTGCCAGCAGTGGACAGGGTCAACAGCCCCAGCATTTT | CASSGQGQQPQHF
TRBJ1-1 | TRBV6-5 | . | . | TGTGCCAGCAGTTCCGACCCAACCCAGACGACTGAAGCTTTCTTT | CASSSDPTQTTEAFF
TRBJ2-1 | TRBV30 | TRBD2 | . | TGTGCCTGGAGTAACAGGGGACTAGCGGGACCCTACAATGAGCAGTTCTTC | CAWSNRGLAGPYNEQFF
TRBJ2-7 | TRBV6-1 | . | . | TGTGCCAGCAGTGAACAGGCAGTTCTTATTTACGAGCAGTACTTC | CASSEQAVLIYEQYF
TRBJ1-4 | TRBV5-1 | . | . | TGCGCCAGCAGCTTGGGTCCTAGGGGACTTAATGAAAAACTGTTTTTT | CASSLGPRGLNEKLFF
TRBJ2-3 | TRBV15 | . | . | TGTGCCACCAGCAGGGACCCGGGGGACACAGATACGCAGTATTTT | CATSRDPGDTDTQYF
TRBJ1-3 | TRBV18 | TRBD1 | . | TGTGCCAGCTCACCGAACACAGGGGGGTCTGGAAACACCATATATTTT | CASSPNTGGSGNTIYF
TRBJ2-1 | TRBV7-9 | TRBD2 | . | TGTGCCAGCAGCTTCCGAAGCGGGAGGACCCAGTTCTTC | CASSFRSGRTQFF
TRBJ1-1 | TRBV21-1 | . | . | TGTGCCAGCAGCCCGGGACAGGGGTTCACTGAAGCTTTCTTT | CASSPGQGFTEAFF
TRBJ2-1 | TRBV2 | . | . | TGTGCCAGCATTCGACAGGTCTACAATGAGCAGTTCTTC | CASIRQVYNEQFF
TRBJ1-2 | TRBV6-5 | . | . | TGTGCCAGCAGTTATCCAGGGGCGGTCGGCTACACCTTC | CASSYPGAVGYTF
TRBJ2-7 | TRBV28 | TRBD2 | . | TGTGCCAGCAGTTTAGCACTAGCGGGAAACGAGCAGTACTTC | CASSLALAGNEQYF
TRBJ1-2 | TRBV19 | . | . | TGTGCCAGTAGTATTTCCGACGGCTATGGCTACACCTTC | CASSISDGYGYTF
TRBJ2-1 | TRBV9 | . | . | TGTGCCAGCAGCCCCAGGACCAATGAGCAGTTCTTC | CASSPRTNEQFF
TRBJ2-7 | TRBV12-5 | . | . | TGTGCTAGTGGTTTGGTCAATTTTCGACAGCTCCAAGGCTCCTCCTACGAGCAGTACTTC | CASGLVNFRQLQGSSYEQYF
TRBJ1-2 | TRBV27 | . | few | TGTGCCAGCAGTTACAACAGGGAGGACCGCTACACCTTC | CASSYNREDRYTF
TRBJ2-7 | TRBV5-8 | TRBD2 | . | TGTGCCAGCAGCAGCGGGAACTCCTACGAGCAGTACTTC | CASSSGNSYEQYF
TRBJ2-2 | TRBV30 | TRBD1 | . | TGTGCCTGGCATACAGGGGGCAAGAAATCCGGGGAGCTGTTTTTT | CAWHTGGKKSGELFF
TRBJ2-1 | TRBV9 | . | . | TGTGCCAGCAGCGTAGTTTCTAGCCGGTCCTACAATGAGCAGTTCTTC | CASSVVSSRSYNEQFF
TRBJ1-2 | TRBV15 | TRBD1 | . | TGTGCCACCAGCAGACCTGGGACAGCTAACTATGGCTACACCTTC | CATSRPGTANYGYTF
TRBJ1-1 | TRBV7-8 | TRBD1 | . | TGTGCCAGCAGCTTAGTACAGGGGCAAGGCACTGAAGCTTTCTTT | CASSLVQGQGTEAFF
TRBJ1-3 | TRBV30 | . | . | TGTGCCTGGTGGAAAATCAGGGAGTCTGGAAACACCATATATTTT | CAWWKIRESGNTIYF